Presented here are 13 T cell receptor beta chains from one specimen sequenced in a study of PD-1 blockade in classical Hodgkin lymphoma. Produced via immunoSEQ multiplex PCR; TCRdb's table is partial and in-frame only. Of 75,000 to 100,000 clones in the sample, roughly 80% were seen once. Exposure to brentuximab vedotin varied, and each patient had relapsed following autologous stem cell transplantation. Sequencing was performed on peripheral blood mononuclear cells (PBMCs), taken before the second cycle of nivolumab. These receptors were collected from a human donor with classical Hodgkin lymphoma.

The gene calls are TRBV7-2 and TRBJ2-5, with D tentatively TRBD1 (5 bases). The CDR3 covers 16 residues. CDR1 is SGHTA and CDR2 is FQGNSA in the germline V gene. Trimming removed 3 bases from V and 2 bases from J, with 16 bases in between. CDR3 sequence reads: CASSFNRGQLQETQYF. CDR3 in DNA: TGTGCCAGCAGCTTCAACAGAGGACAACTTCAAGAGACCCAGTACTTC.

The chain combines TRBV18 with TRBJ1-2; D not resolved. The CDR3 totals 13 residues. Trimming stripped 6 bases from V and 0 bases from J, with 8 bases between. Germline CDR1 is KGHSH and CDR2 is LQKENI. In DNA form, the CDR3 reads TGTGCCAGCTCGCCCAGCTCTAACTATGGCTACACCTTC. Translating gives CASSPSSNYGYTF.

This chain uses TRBV9 with TRBJ1-2; D is ambiguous. The germline CDR1 and CDR2 sequences are SGDLS and YYNGEE. Trimming took off 6 bases at V and 0 bases at J, with 15 bases between the two ends. The CDR3 totals 15 residues. Written as DNA, the CDR3 is TGTGCCAGCACCCTGGGGAGTCAGTCTAACTATGGCTACACCTTC. Residues: CASTLGSQSNYGYTF.

This clone has only a few counts. The CDR3 DNA sequence: TGTGCCAGCTCACCAGGGTCGGGGGTTAAACTGTTTTTT. As protein: CASSPGSGVKLFF. This chain joins TRBV18 and TRBJ1-4; perhaps TRBD1 as D (5 bases). This CDR3 is 13 amino acids long. Germline assignment: CDR1 KGHSH and CDR2 LQKENI. V was shortened by 2 bases and J by 11 bases, with 12 bases between the two germline ends.

The chain couples TRBV19 to TRBJ1-2; D is undetermined. The CDR3 is 15 residues long. Germline V gives CDR1 LNHDA, CDR2 SQIVND (reference sequence). The V and J ends lost 5 bases and 3 bases respectively, with 16 bases between them. In DNA, the CDR3 is TGTGCCAGTAGTGGCCTAACAAGGGCTGACTATGGCTACACCTTC. Its protein is CASSGLTRADYGYTF.

The V gene is TRBV9, the J gene TRBJ2-3; the D is unclear. This CDR3 has 11 amino acids. Germline CDR1 SGDLS, CDR2 YYNGEE. V was cut by 1 base and J by 6 bases, with 3 bases left in between. Written as DNA, the CDR3 is TGTGCCAGCAGCGTACTGGATACGCAGTATTTT. Translation: CASSVLDTQYF.

The CDR3 DNA sequence: TGCGCCAGCAGCCAGGGGGACAGATCCTATGGCTACACCTTC. This sequence encodes CASSQGDRSYGYTF. V usage is TRBV5-1 and J usage is TRBJ1-2, with TRBD1 matching 7 bases. The junction had 7 bases not matched to a gene; V was cut back by 4 bases and J by 4 bases. Germline V gene data show CDR1 as SGHRS and CDR2 as YFSETQ. This CDR3 has 14 amino acids.

V and J are TRBV19 and TRBJ2-2; weak D call: TRBD1 (6 bases). The CDR3 totals 15 residues. V shed 7 bases and J shed 4 bases, with 16 bases lying between them. Germline V gene sequence: CDR1 LNHDA, CDR2 SQIVND (reference sequence). CDR3 in DNA: TGTGCCAGTAACCCTCTTCGAGGGGGCACCGGGGAGCTGTTTTTT. It encodes CASNPLRGGTGELFF.

The chain links TRBV11-1 to TRBJ2-1; TRBD2 agrees at 7 bases. The J segment lost 3 bases and the V segment lost 5 bases, leaving 10 bases of the junction unmatched. This CDR3 is 16 amino acids long. Germline V CDR1 and CDR2: SGHAT, FQDESV (reference sequence). Here the CDR3 reads CASSPGSGNVYNEQFF. The CDR3 coding sequence is TGTGCCAGCAGCCCAGGAAGCGGGAACGTCTACAATGAGCAGTTCTTC. Together with reference TRBV11-1 and TRBJ2-1, the CDR3 gives the full variable domain: EAEVAQSPRYKITEKSQAVAFWCDPISGHATLYWYRQILGQGPELLVQFQDESVVDDSQLPKDRFSAERLKGVDSTLKIQPAELGDSAMYLCASSPGSGNVYNEQFFGPGTRLTVL.

The gene calls are TRBV5-4 and TRBJ2-1; 7 bases align to TRBD2. The CDR3 extends over 16 amino acids. V lost 0 bases, J lost 2 bases, and 5 bases stayed unmatched. The V gene's germline CDR1 is SGHNT and CDR2 YYREEE (reference sequence). The CDR3 loop is CASSLASGGPYNEQFF. As DNA, the CDR3 is TGTGCCAGCAGCTTGGCTAGCGGAGGACCCTACAATGAGCAGTTCTTC.

This rearrangement joins TRBV5-1 to TRBJ2-1; D might be TRBD2 (6 bases). This CDR3 spans 16 amino acids. Trimming stripped 0 bases from V and 7 bases from J, with 17 bases between. CDR1 is SGHRS, CDR2 YFSETQ, per germline. The CDR3 DNA reads TGCGCCAGCAGCTTGGCCCCCGGTAGCGGCGGGAATGAGCAGTTCTTC. It encodes CASSLAPGSGGNEQFF.

CDR3 sequence (DNA): TGTGCCAGCGCGTATACGACAGGGGGCGAGCAGTACTTC. It specifies CASAYTTGGEQYF. The rearrangement links TRBV6-6 to TRBJ2-7; 9 positions match TRBD1. The CDR3 is 13 residues long. The germline CDR1 and CDR2 sequences are MNHNY and SVGAGI (reference sequence). The V segment lost 8 bases and the J segment 6 bases; nucleotides outside the gene matches: 8.

This chain links TRBV5-4 with TRBJ2-2; D perhaps matches TRBD1 (6 bases). CDR1 SGHNT and CDR2 YYREEE come from the germline V gene (reference sequence). Between the trimmed V and J ends, which lost 4 bases and 0 bases, there was a span of 13 bases. The CDR3 runs 16 residues. The CDR3 DNA reads TGTGCCAGCAGCAGGGGGAGCCCTGCGAACACCGGGGAGCTGTTTTTT. Its protein product is CASSRGSPANTGELFF.